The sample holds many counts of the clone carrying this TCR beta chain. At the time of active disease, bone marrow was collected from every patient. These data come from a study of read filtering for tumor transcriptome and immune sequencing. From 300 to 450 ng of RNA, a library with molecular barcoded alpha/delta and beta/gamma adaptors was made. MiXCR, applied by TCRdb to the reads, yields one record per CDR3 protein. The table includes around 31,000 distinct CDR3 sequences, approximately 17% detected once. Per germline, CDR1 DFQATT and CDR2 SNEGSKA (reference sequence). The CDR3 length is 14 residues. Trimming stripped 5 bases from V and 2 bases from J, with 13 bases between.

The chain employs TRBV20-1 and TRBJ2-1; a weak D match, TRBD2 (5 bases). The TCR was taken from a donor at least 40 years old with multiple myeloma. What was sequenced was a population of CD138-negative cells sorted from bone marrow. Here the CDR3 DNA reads TGCAGTGCTTGGAAGGACGGGACCTACAATGAGCAGTTCTTC. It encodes CSAWKDGTYNEQFF.